The clone carrying this TCR beta chain was counted a few times. Its antigen is not identified. Germline CDR1 SGHTA, CDR2 FQGNSA. The germline V and J ends were trimmed by 5 bases and 7 bases, with 6 bases remaining between them. CDR3 length: 11 amino acids. The table came from immunoSEQ multiplex PCR; TCRdb's copy has only in-frame clones and leaves some out. The repertoire consists of some 22,000 clones, with approximately 85% occurring once and the leading ten covering more than 8.5%. The sample comes from a study of T cells in narcolepsy. At the level of the study: Healthy controls were enrolled alongside patients with narcolepsy type 1 or type 2. The study, taken as a whole, reports: Comparing one patient's CSF and blood CD4+ clonotypes highlighted HCRT- and TRIB2-specific autoreactive clonotypes. Reportedly, autoreactive clonotypes were serially detected in patients' blood but not controls'.

This TCR derives from a human donor in good health. The specimen was memory (CD45RA-) CD4+ T cells from blood. The chain combines TRBV7-2 with TRBJ2-1; D remains unclear. The CDR3 DNA reads as TGTGCCAGCAGCCCCCAAAATGAGCAGTTCTTC. Translating it yields CASSPQNEQFF.